The text below deals with one T cell receptor beta chain. Which antigen it targets is not known. The junction shows a germline mismatch at one end, possibly a read error. CDR1 and CDR2 are drawn from the germline V gene: MNHNS, SASEGT. Including cysteine and phenylalanine, the CDR3 has 16 amino acids. Only CDR3 DNA is held: 48 bases, read in frame from base 1. The library was built by means of PCR. DNA from cultured CD4+ T cells was subjected to TCR sequencing with the Oncomine TCR Beta short-read assay at the Johns Hopkins FTIC core. The QIAamp micro DNA kit was used to extract genomic DNA from the cultured CD4+ T cells. Oncomine TCR Beta libraries from cultured CD4+ T cells were pooled with unique dual indexes and sequenced on an Illumina iSeq 100. Per the source publication's procedure: Non-productive sequences were filtered out, and CDR3s that did not start with C, did not end with F or W, or were shorter than 7 amino acids were discarded. The MANAFEST web application identified antigen-specific clonotypes by comparing peptide-stimulated wells against reference wells and other culture wells. An FDR below 0.05, an odds ratio above 5, and a productive frequency above 0.1% in at least two of three replicate wells were required for clones to be considered positive. Cross-reactive clonotypes were defined as significantly expanded in both SARS-CoV-2 spike wells and at least one common cold coronavirus spike condition. CDR3 homology was assessed with Levenshtein distances (stringdist) and unrooted phylogenetic trees (ape) in R version 3.6.1. Clones were called with MiXCR by TCRdb after fastp trimmed the public reads at Q25, and only in-frame beta chains were retained. Rows with a matching CDR3 protein are joined into one entry that keeps the most common DNA and genes. TCRdb, not the original authors, processed these V and J calls. The sample yields approximately 9,600 distinct CDR3 sequences; 20% to 30% were counted once. Jointly, the top ten make up 40% to 55% of the sample.

What the treatment or condition label conveys for this sample: roughly 10-day PBMC culture with coronavirus spike peptide pools or control peptides (ViraFEST assay). The ViraFEST assay, used in the study, expanded antigen-specific T cells with peptide pools and then identified the expanded clonotypes through TCR sequencing. Healthy vaccine recipients had no prior SARS-CoV-2 infection, confirmed by negative nucleocapsid antibody tests before and after vaccination. Each well held some 2 million PBMCs cultured in IMDM containing about 5% human AB serum and approximately 9.4 IU/ml IL-2, with 9 to 10 ug/ml peptide pools added. On days 3 and 7, half of the culture medium was replaced with fresh IL-2-containing medium. CD4+ T cells were isolated after 10 days of culture through negative selection using the EasySep CD4+ T cell isolation kit. Ficoll-Paque Plus gradient centrifugation was used to isolate PBMCs from whole blood, and the isolated PBMCs were then either used fresh or cryopreserved at -140C. Each culture condition was generally run in triplicate wells.

This entry is derived from a study of vaccination and CD4 T cells after COVID-19 (dated by TCRdb to the early 2020s). About the investigation overall: The convalescent cohort comprised six males and four females, including two Hispanic individuals, seven Caucasians, two Asians and one multiracial person. Each participant got two doses of either the Pfizer-BioNTech BNT162b2 vaccine (n=8) or the Moderna mRNA-1273 vaccine (n=2). Post-COVID blood samples were collected from convalescent patients a median of roughly 100 days after diagnosis, with a range of roughly 35 to 170 days. Post-vaccine blood samples were obtained a median of approximately 74 days after the second vaccine dose, with a range of roughly 13 to 250 days. Overlapping spike peptide pools from SARS-CoV-2 and from the common cold coronaviruses HCoV-NL63, HCoV-OC43 and HCoV-229E were used as culture stimuli. Control cultures received a CEFX viral epitope pool as the positive control, an HIV-1 Nef peptide pool as the negative control, or no peptide. In 10 COVID-19 convalescent patients and a handful of infection-naive healthy vaccine recipients, the spike-specific CD4+ TCR repertoire before mRNA vaccination was compared with the repertoire after mRNA vaccination.

Broader findings and caveats from the paper: The median count of SARS-CoV-2-reactive clonotypes went up from 20 to 25 after infection to about 41 after vaccination, although the change was not significant. In convalescent patients, nearly all vaccine-specific clones (304 of 307) were found to be mono-reactive for SARS-CoV-2 spike rather than cross-reactive with common cold coronaviruses. In convalescent patients, a median 86.3% of post-vaccine SARS-CoV-2-reactive clones were detected only after vaccination, and vaccine-specific priming was suggested by this finding. Only a relatively small number of convalescent patients were included in the study, and early timepoints following natural infection were not analyzed.

The source of this sequence is a human donor who received a COVID-19 vaccine. The sequence is built from TRBV6-1 and TRBJ1-5, with a tentative D gene TRBD1 over 5 matching bases. The sequences come from CD4+ T cells from blood, cultured in vitro, collected before SARS-CoV-2 vaccination. The DNA sequence is as follows: TGTGCCAGCGGTGAAGCTGCGAGGAGGGGAGGTCAGCCCCAGCATTTT. Its amino acids are CASGEAARRGGQPQHF.